This is a list of T cell receptor beta chains from one sample in a study of molecular identifiers for immune sequencing clone quantification. Via MiXCR, TCRdb re-called the PCR reads, giving one row per CDR3 protein. The sample lists some 70,000 distinct CDR3 sequences, 15% to 20% occurring once. The specimen was naive CD8+ T cells from blood, with Jurkat cell RNA spiked in. The receptors come from a human donor in good health. Some libraries in this study had Jurkat cell RNA spiked in. Both conserved end residues are part of each CDR3. The D gene is left open where the match is weak. The listing skips clone size in some rows; elsewhere it reads once, few, many or a size class.

J	size	D	V	DNA	CDR3
TRBJ2-3	-	-	TRBV14	TGTGCCAGCAGCCAAGAGACATTGTCCGATACGCAGTATTTT	CASSQETLSDTQYF
TRBJ2-1	few	-	TRBV7-9	TGTGCCAGCAGCGTGAACAGAAGAACGGGGTCTGAGAATGAGCAGTTCTTC	CASSVNRRTGSENEQFF
TRBJ2-7	many	-	TRBV13	TGTGCCAGCAGCTTAGGCCCCAGCGCCTACGAGCAGTACTTC	CASSLGPSAYEQYF
TRBJ2-1	many	TRBD2	TRBV25-1	TGTGCCAGCAGTGAGCCTAGCGGGTTCTTCGATGAGCAGTTCTTC	CASSEPSGFFDEQFF
TRBJ2-7	-	-	TRBV11-3	TGTGCCAGCAGCTCCCCCTCAGCTTCCTACGAGCAGTACTTC	CASSSPSASYEQYF
TRBJ2-1	few	TRBD2	TRBV19	TGTGCCAGTAGTATCGGCGGGGAGGGCCTCTATGAGCAGTTCTTC	CASSIGGEGLYEQFF
TRBJ2-3	many	-	TRBV24-1	TGTGCCACCAGTGATTTCCCCCCCCCCTCAGGGGGGACGCAGTATTTT	CATSDFPPPSGGTQYF
TRBJ2-3	few	-	TRBV5-1	TGCGCCAGCAGCTTGTCGTGGGGCCAAGCTAGCACAGATACGCAGTATTTT	CASSLSWGQASTDTQYF
TRBJ1-1	few	-	TRBV9	TGTGCCAGCAGCGAGGACAGTATGAACACTGAAGCTTTCTTT	CASSEDSMNTEAFF
TRBJ2-7	few	-	TRBV5-1	TGCGCCAGCAGCCCCTACCCTTCGGGGCGGGGCTCCTACGAGCAGTACTTC	CASSPYPSGRGSYEQYF
TRBJ2-7	many	-	TRBV30	TGTGCCTGGAGTGTACTCAGCTACGAGCAGTACTTC	CAWSVLSYEQYF